This passage covers 16 T cell receptor beta chains from one sample sequenced in a study of technical replicates of blood from several donors. Profiled with immunoSEQ multiplex PCR; TCRdb holds only in-frame clones, not every one. The sample carries around 79,000 clones, roughly 94% recorded once. Sequencing was carried out using T cells isolated from PBMCs. These receptors all stem from a human donor in good health.

This CDR3 is CASSVQGFQLYNEQFF. For the CDR3, the DNA is TGTGCCAGCAGTGTACAGGGTTTCCAGCTATACAATGAGCAGTTCTTC. This rearrangement joins TRBV28 to TRBJ2-1, with D possibly being TRBD1 (6 bases). The CDR3 length is 16 residues. Germline CDR1 MDHEN, CDR2 SYDVKM. V was shortened by 5 bases and J by 4 bases, with 18 bases between the two germline ends.

The CDR3 loop reads CASSKRQGRGRMDYEQYF. CDR3 DNA: TGTGCCAGCAGCAAGAGACAGGGTAGGGGGAGAATGGACTACGAGCAGTACTTC. The chain recombines TRBV21-1 with TRBJ2-7; TRBD1 reflects the table's D call only, with no check against the DNA. TRBV21-1 is a pseudogene. The CDR3 is 18 residues long.

This clone was detected once. This rearrangement joins TRBV5-8 to TRBJ2-1, with 9 bases that match TRBD2. The CDR3 has 15 amino acids. Trimming removed 4 bases from V and 6 bases from J; junction bases left unmatched: 8. Germline loops: CDR1 SGHTS, CDR2 YDEGEE. In nucleotides, the CDR3 is TGTGCCAGCAGCGGAACTAGCGGGTGGCTCAATGAGCAGTTCTTC. It specifies CASSGTSGWLNEQFF.

V is TRBV4-1 and J is TRBJ2-1, with D maybe TRBD2 (6 bases). CDR1 MGHRA and CDR2 YSYEKL come from the germline V gene. The ends were cut back, 3 bases at V and 5 bases at J, with 17 bases in the middle. The CDR3 has 16 amino acids. This chain's CDR3 is CASSHHRAGRNNEQFF. The CDR3 DNA is TGCGCCAGCAGCCATCATAGGGCCGGGAGAAACAATGAGCAGTTCTTC.

The chain joins TRBV28 to TRBJ2-1; D possibly corresponds to TRBD2 (5 bases). This CDR3 comprises 13 residues. Trimming removed 6 bases from V and 6 bases from J, with 12 bases in between. From germline, CDR1 is MDHEN and CDR2 SYDVKM. For the CDR3, the DNA is TGTGCCAGCAGACAACCTAGCCCCAATGAGCAGTTCTTC. Translating it yields CASRQPSPNEQFF.

V and J are TRBV5-6 and TRBJ1-2, with a weak D call TRBD1 (6 bases). This CDR3 contains 15 residues. Between the trimmed V and J ends, which lost 4 bases and 8 bases, there was a span of 21 bases. Germline CDR1 and CDR2: SGHDT and YYEEEE. In nucleotides, the CDR3 is TGTGCCAGCAGCGAAGCTATGTACAGGGAAGGAGGCTACACCTTC. It codes for CASSEAMYREGGYTF.

The J gene is TRBJ2-7, the V gene TRBV5-6; 8 bases match TRBD1. With 7 bases clipped from V and 11 bases from J, the junction kept 17 bases outside the gene matches. The CDR3 contains 14 residues. Germline V gene lookup returns CDR1 SGHDT and CDR2 YYEEEE. This CDR3 reads CASAHRDRSASEYF. CDR3 in DNA: TGTGCCAGCGCGCACCGGGACAGGTCGGCATCGGAGTACTTC.

The chain links TRBV6-8 to TRBJ2-1, with 9 bases lining up with TRBD2. From germline, CDR1 is MNHGY and CDR2 SAAAGT. The ends lost 10 bases at V and 5 bases at J; junction bases unmatched: 9. The CDR3 has 14 residues. The CDR3 nucleotides are TGTGCCAAGGCCGGGCGGGAGGGTAACAATGAGCAGTTCTTC. Amino acid sequence: CAKAGREGNNEQFF.

In DNA, the CDR3 is TGTGCCAGCAGTTTGGCGGGAAGGTACTACACCGGGGAGCTGTTTTTT. Translated: CASSLAGRYYTGELFF. The rearrangement joins TRBV6-5 to TRBJ2-2; tentatively, D is TRBD2 (6 bases). The CDR3 spans 16 residues. In germline, CDR1 is MNHEY, CDR2 SVGAGI. The germline V and J ends were trimmed by 4 bases and 3 bases, with 15 bases remaining between them.

The genes are TRBV10-3 and TRBJ2-3; 9 bases agree with TRBD2. The ends lost 5 bases at V and 2 bases at J; junction bases unmatched: 5. This CDR3 spans 15 amino acids. Per germline, CDR1 ENHRY and CDR2 SYGVKD. The CDR3 loop is CAISSSGSITDTQYF. DNA of the CDR3: TGTGCCATCAGTAGTAGCGGGAGTATCACAGATACGCAGTATTTT.

This clone showed up just once. This chain links TRBV30 with TRBJ2-1; 7 bases are shared with TRBD1. Germline loops: CDR1 GTSNPN, CDR2 SVGIG (reference sequence). CDR3 length: 13 residues. Trimming took 2 bases from V and 7 from J; bases not matched to a gene: 5. DNA of the CDR3: TGTGCCTGGAGTAGGGGGCGAAAAAATGAGCAGTTCTTC. It is translated as CAWSRGRKNEQFF.

This rearrangement joins TRBV5-1 to TRBJ2-7; D not certain. CDR3 size: 14 residues. V dropped 4 bases and J dropped 3 bases, with 14 bases sitting between them. Germline-derived CDR1 and CDR2 are SGHRS and YFSETQ. As DNA, the CDR3 is TGCGCCAGCAGCCCCGACCAGACAATCTACGAGCAGTACTTC. Its translation is CASSPDQTIYEQYF.

This chain joins TRBV18 and TRBJ2-1; a possible D gene is TRBD2 (7 bases). Trimming pared 1 base from V and 6 bases from J, leaving 13 bases between. The CDR3 contains 15 residues. Germline V gene data show CDR1 as KGHSH and CDR2 as LQKENI. CDR3 in DNA: TGTGCCAGCTCACCACAGGCGGGGGCACGCAATGAGCAGTTCTTC. It specifies CASSPQAGARNEQFF.

The chain has TRBV6-5 and TRBJ2-1, with TRBD2 identical over 9 bases. CDR3 length equals 14 residues. Germline V CDR1 and CDR2: MNHEY, SVGAGI. Germline trimming cut 4 bases from V and 6 bases from J; bases unmatched to any gene: 4. In DNA, the CDR3 is TGTGCCAGCAGTTGGACTAGCGAGGGCAATGAGCAGTTCTTC. Encoded protein: CASSWTSEGNEQFF.

This clone was seen once. The J gene is TRBJ1-2, the V gene TRBV14, with 8 bases aligning to TRBD1. Germline assignment: CDR1 SGHDN and CDR2 FVKESK. V lost 4 bases to trimming and J lost 4 bases; unmatched junction nucleotides: 5. The CDR3 covers 14 residues. The CDR3 reads CASSRSTGAYGYTF. DNA for the CDR3: TGTGCCAGCAGCCGTTCGACAGGGGCCTATGGCTACACCTTC.

This sequence joins TRBV7-2 and TRBJ2-7; tentatively, D is TRBD2 (7 bases). There are 17 residues in the CDR3. CDR1 and CDR2 from the germline V gene are SGHTA and FQGNSA. Between the trimmed V and J ends, which lost 1 base and 1 base, there was a span of 17 bases. The CDR3 is CASSLGGAGATSYEQYF. The CDR3 nucleotides read TGTGCCAGCAGCTTAGGTGGGGCGGGGGCTACATCCTACGAGCAGTACTTC.